The rows below give T cell receptor beta chains drawn from one sample of a study of response to subunit inactivated influenza vaccine. Via MiXCR, TCRdb re-called the RT-PCR reads, giving one row per CDR3 protein. The table shows over 400,000 distinct CDR3 sequences, with 13% occurring only once. The sample in question was PBMCs from blood, obtained roughly 45 days after vaccination. These receptors all come from a man aged 50 or older who received an inactivated influenza vaccine. The CDR3 runs from the conserved cysteine through the conserved F or W. D genes are given only for firm matches. Where a row states a size, it is once, few, many or the class of an expanded clone; other rows omit it.

j_gene | v_gene | d_gene | abundance | CDR3aa | CDR3nt
TRBJ2-7 | TRBV18 | NA | NA | CASSPLGVADTGYEQYF | TGTGCCAGCTCACCACTCGGGGTAGCGGACACGGGCTACGAGCAGTACTTC
TRBJ2-1 | TRBV20-1 | TRBD2 | few | CSAKTSGSYRNEQFF | TGCAGTGCCAAGACTAGCGGGAGCTATCGGAATGAGCAGTTCTTC
TRBJ1-5 | TRBV20-1 | NA | few | CSAIEQLHSNQPQHF | TGCAGTGCTATAGAGCAGTTGCATAGCAATCAGCCCCAGCATTTT
TRBJ2-3 | TRBV5-1 | NA | many | CASSLAGRGTDTQYF | TGCGCCAGCAGCTTGGCCGGGAGAGGCACAGATACGCAGTATTTT
TRBJ1-5 | TRBV7-2 | TRBD1 | NA | CASSLAGTGVGQPQHF | TGTGCCAGCAGCTTAGCCGGGACAGGGGTGGGCCAGCCCCAGCATTTT
TRBJ2-5 | TRBV28 | TRBD2 | few | CASSWTSGYGGETQYF | TGTGCCAGCAGTTGGACTAGCGGTTATGGGGGAGAGACCCAGTACTTC
TRBJ1-1 | TRBV6-1 | NA | few | CASRGVGDTEAFF | TGTGCCAGCAGGGGAGTAGGGGACACTGAAGCTTTCTTT
TRBJ1-1 | TRBV7-9 | TRBD1 | NA | CASSPWTGASNTEAFF | TGTGCCAGCAGCCCCTGGACAGGGGCCTCGAACACTGAAGCTTTCTTT
TRBJ1-3 | TRBV5-1 | NA | many | CASSLWDRRAGNTIYF | TGCGCCAGCAGCTTGTGGGATCGCAGAGCTGGAAACACCATATATTTT
TRBJ2-1 | TRBV5-1 | NA | few | CASSYGQSNNEQFF | TGCGCCAGCAGCTACGGACAGTCTAACAATGAGCAGTTCTTC
TRBJ1-1 | TRBV5-1 | NA | NA | CASSPRTATKTEAFF | TGCGCCAGCAGCCCCCGGACTGCCACTAAGACTGAAGCTTTCTTT
TRBJ1-2 | TRBV29-1 | NA | NA | CSVDKSLGYTF | TGCAGCGTTGACAAGTCGCTTGGCTACACCTTC
TRBJ2-1 | TRBV12-3/TRBV12-4 | TRBD2 | few | CASSLRGSWSYNEQFF | TGTGCCAGCAGTTTGCGCGGGAGTTGGTCCTACAATGAGCAGTTCTTC
TRBJ2-7 | TRBV5-1 | NA | few | CASSLAWEGGEQYF | TGCGCCAGCAGCTTGGCCTGGGAAGGGGGCGAGCAGTACTTC
TRBJ1-2 | TRBV15 | TRBD1 | NA | CATSRGRDRNYGYTF | TGTGCCACCAGCAGAGGACGGGACAGAAATTATGGCTACACCTTC
TRBJ1-5 | TRBV7-2 | NA | many | CASSLMGLGNQPQHF | TGTGCCAGCAGCTTAATGGGGCTTGGCAATCAGCCCCAGCATTTT
TRBJ2-1 | TRBV5-1 | NA | NA | CASSLGLLDEQFF | TGCGCCAGCAGCTTAGGCCTCCTCGATGAGCAGTTCTTC
TRBJ2-4 | TRBV20-1 | NA | NA | CSARVPLAKNIQYF | TGCAGTGCTAGAGTCCCGCTCGCCAAAAACATTCAGTACTTC
TRBJ1-5 | TRBV19 | TRBD1 | NA | CASKGQGHQPQHF | TGTGCCAGTAAGGGACAGGGACATCAGCCCCAGCATTTT
TRBJ2-7 | TRBV20-1 | NA | NA | CSPQEGGPYEQYF | TGCAGTCCACAGGAGGGGGGGCCCTACGAGCAGTACTTC
TRBJ2-1 | TRBV6-2/TRBV6-3 | NA | NA | CASSYGAWNEQFF | TGTGCCAGCAGTTACGGGGCCTGGAATGAGCAGTTCTTC
TRBJ2-7 | TRBV2 | NA | NA | CASKSSYEQYF | TGTGCCAGCAAAAGCTCCTACGAGCAGTACTTC
TRBJ2-4 | TRBV6-2/TRBV6-3 | TRBD2 | medium-sized | CAILSGGASKNIQYF | TGTGCCATCCTTAGCGGGGGGGCGTCCAAAAACATTCAGTACTTC